The clone carrying this T cell receptor beta chain was counted a few times. These data come from a study of radiation and T cells in renal cell carcinoma. Generated by immunoSEQ multiplex PCR, the TCRdb table keeps only in-frame clones and is missing some. In the table there are tens of thousands of clones, 65% to 90% of which are singletons. Stated time point: blood 2 weeks post-SBRT. Treatment denoted: 15 Gy SBRT to primary tumor, nephrectomy 4 weeks later. Trimming removed 6 bases at V and 6 bases at J, with 18 bases between. CDR1 and CDR2 (germline): SGHNT, YYREEE (reference sequence). The CDR3 consists of 14 residues.

Source: blood, taken from a patient whose treatment included radiotherapy and nephrectomy. The sequence derives from a woman aged 45 to 65 with renal cell carcinoma. The chain has TRBV5-4 and TRBJ1-2, with D possibly TRBD1 on 5 matching bases. The DNA for the CDR3 is TGTGCCAGCACCCCCGCAGGGAGAGTTAATGGCTACACCTTC. It specifies CASTPAGRVNGYTF.